Shown below are 14 T cell receptor beta chains from a single sample sequenced in a study of blood T cell repertoires in COVID-19. Sequenced by immunoSEQ multiplex PCR; TCRdb stores in-frame clones only, minus some. The table records about 58,000 clones, 90% of them present only once. Sequences were obtained from peripheral blood. These receptors originate from a man aged 55 to 70 with active COVID-19.

The chain carries TRBV5-3 and TRBJ2-7; 10 bases line up with TRBD2. Being an ORF, TRBV5-3 has a function that is uncertain. CDR3 length: 16 residues. Germline trimming cut 0 bases from V and 6 bases from J; bases unmatched to any gene: 9. CDR3 in amino acids: CARSLAGGLAPLEQYF. DNA for the CDR3: TGTGCCAGAAGCTTGGCGGGGGGACTAGCGCCCCTCGAGCAGTACTTC.

The genes are TRBV12-3 or TRBV12-4 and TRBJ2-7, with D possibly being TRBD2 (6 bases). The CDR3 is 12 amino acids. Trimming left V 5 bases short and J 3 bases short, with 8 bases between. Here the CDR3 reads CASSLEGYEQYF. CDR3 DNA sequence: TGTGCCAGCAGTCTGGAGGGCTACGAGCAGTACTTC.

The chain has TRBV27 and TRBJ1-5, with 7 bases lining up with TRBD1. V shed 5 bases and J 9 bases; nucleotides not matched to a gene: 13. Germline CDR1 and CDR2: MNHEY and SMNVEV (reference sequence). The CDR3 covers 15 residues. The CDR3 nucleotides are TGTGCCAGCAGTCCCCTGACAGGGTCACGAGGGCCCCAGCATTTT. Translating gives CASSPLTGSRGPQHF.

The chain links TRBV5-1 to TRBJ1-2; a possible D gene is TRBD1 (6 bases). V lost 3 bases and J lost 6, with 12 bases in between. CDR1 SGHRS and CDR2 YFSETQ come from the germline V gene. CDR3 length equals 13 residues. The DNA of the CDR3 is TGCGCCAGCAGCTCCCAGGGGCCTAATGGCTACACCTTC. This encodes CASSSQGPNGYTF.

The rearrangement links TRBV11-2 to TRBJ2-2, with 7 bases identical to TRBD1. V gave up 8 bases and J gave up 4 bases; unmatched junction bases: 7. CDR1 is SGHAT and CDR2 is FQNNGV in the germline V gene. The CDR3 has 14 residues. CDR3 amino acids: CASGTGVLTGELFF. Written as DNA, the CDR3 is TGTGCCAGCGGAACAGGGGTCCTCACCGGGGAGCTGTTTTTT.

This clone was observed a single time. The rearrangement uses TRBV24-1 and TRBJ1-2; a possible D gene is TRBD1 (5 bases). Germline loops: CDR1 KGHDR, CDR2 SFDVKD. The V and J ends lost 1 base and 4 bases respectively, with 9 bases between them. The CDR3 runs to 14 residues. CDR3 loop: CATSDFRQGYGYTF. In DNA, the CDR3 is TGTGCCACCAGTGATTTCCGCCAGGGCTATGGCTACACCTTC.

V gene TRBV9 combines with J gene TRBJ1-1; a weak D match, TRBD1 (6 bases). Looked up from germline, CDR1 is SGDLS and CDR2 is YYNGEE. CDR3 size: 17 residues. The ends were cut back, 0 bases at V and 1 base at J, with 16 bases in the middle. As DNA, the CDR3 is TGTGCCAGCAGCGTAGGTAACCAGGGGTTTAGGAACACTGAAGCTTTCTTT. Protein sequence: CASSVGNQGFRNTEAFF.

The rearrangement joins TRBV9 to TRBJ2-3, with 8 positions matching TRBD1. V lost 3 bases and J lost 6; bases outside the gene matches: 9. Per germline, CDR1 SGDLS and CDR2 YYNGEE. CDR3 length: 15 amino acids. The chain's CDR3 is CASSALGQVGDTQYF. CDR3 in DNA: TGTGCCAGCAGCGCGCTGGGACAGGTAGGGGATACGCAGTATTTT.

The CDR3 is CAWSIPRTAAYNEQFF. The CDR3 bases are TGTGCCTGGAGTATACCAAGGACAGCTGCTTACAATGAGCAGTTCTTC. This chain links TRBV30 with TRBJ2-1; D is perhaps TRBD1 (6 bases). The germline V and J ends were trimmed by 2 bases and 4 bases, with 18 bases remaining between them. The CDR3 has 16 residues. Germline V gene data show CDR1 as GTSNPN and CDR2 as SVGIG (reference sequence).

The J gene is TRBJ2-5, the V gene TRBV5-4, with 9 bases aligning to TRBD1. J gave up 5 bases and V 2 bases, and 7 bases lay outside the gene matches. The CDR3 is made up of 15 amino acids. Germline assignment: CDR1 SGHNT and CDR2 YYREEE (reference sequence). As DNA, the CDR3 is TGTGCCAGCAGCTTCAACAGGGGGCTAGGGGAGACCCAGTACTTC. Translation gives CASSFNRGLGETQYF.

The chain recombines TRBV6-5 with TRBJ1-5; 9 nucleotides match TRBD1. From germline, CDR1 is MNHEY and CDR2 SVGAGI. CDR3 length equals 15 residues. Germline trimming cut 6 bases from V and 3 bases from J; bases unmatched to any gene: 6. The CDR3 DNA follows: TGTGCCAGCAGCCAGACAGGGGGTGACAATCAGCCCCAGCATTTT. Translating it yields CASSQTGGDNQPQHF.

The rearrangement joins TRBV9 to TRBJ2-1; tentatively, D is TRBD2 (6 bases). This CDR3 contains 15 residues. CDR1 is SGDLS, CDR2 YYNGEE, per germline. V was shortened by 2 bases and J by 4 bases, with 13 bases between the two germline ends. For the CDR3, the DNA is TGTGCCAGCAGCGTTTCCGGAGGGCAGTACAATGAGCAGTTCTTC. Encoded protein: CASSVSGGQYNEQFF. The full variable domain, completed using reference TRBV9 and TRBJ2-1, is DSGVTQTPKHLITATGQRVTLRCSPRSGDLSVYWYQQSLDQGLQFLIQYYNGEERAKGNILERFSAQQFPDLHSELNLSSLELGDSALYFCASSVSGGQYNEQFFGPGTRLTVL.

The V and J genes are TRBV5-1 and TRBJ1-1; the D is unclear. Germline assignment: CDR1 SGHRS and CDR2 YFSETQ. Trimming left V 4 bases short and J 4 bases short, with 23 bases between. The CDR3 length is 17 residues. CDR3 coding DNA: TGCGCCAGCAGCGTGACCGTATCTGTGACAACGAGCACTGAAGCTTTCTTT. This sequence encodes CASSVTVSVTTSTEAFF.

The gene calls are TRBV27 and TRBJ2-3; 12 positions agree with TRBD2. This CDR3 comprises 17 residues. The V gene end was trimmed by 4 bases and the J gene end by 2 bases; junction bases not matched to a gene: 7. Germline V gene lookup returns CDR1 MNHEY and CDR2 SMNVEV (reference sequence). The CDR3 bases are TGTGCCAGCAGTTCACCGGGACTAGCGGGTATCACAGATACGCAGTATTTT. It specifies CASSSPGLAGITDTQYF.